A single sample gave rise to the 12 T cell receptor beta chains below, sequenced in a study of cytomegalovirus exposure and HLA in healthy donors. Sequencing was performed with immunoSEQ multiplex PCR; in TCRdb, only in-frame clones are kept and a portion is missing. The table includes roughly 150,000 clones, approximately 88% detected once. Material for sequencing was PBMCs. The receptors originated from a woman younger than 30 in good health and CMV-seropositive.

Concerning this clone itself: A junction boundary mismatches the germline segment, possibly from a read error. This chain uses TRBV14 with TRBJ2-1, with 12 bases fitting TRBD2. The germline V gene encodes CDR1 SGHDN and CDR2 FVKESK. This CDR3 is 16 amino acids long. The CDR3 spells CASTQTTSGRYNEQFF. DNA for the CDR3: TGTGCCAGCACCCAAACCACTAGCGGGAGGTACAATGAGCAGTTCTTC.

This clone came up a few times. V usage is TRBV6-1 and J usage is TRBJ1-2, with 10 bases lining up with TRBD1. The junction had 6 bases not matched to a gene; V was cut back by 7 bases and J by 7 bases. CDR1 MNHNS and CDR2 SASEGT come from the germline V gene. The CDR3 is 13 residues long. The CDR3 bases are TGTGCCAGCAACCTAGGACAGGGGGGTGGCTACACCTTC. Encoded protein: CASNLGQGGGYTF.

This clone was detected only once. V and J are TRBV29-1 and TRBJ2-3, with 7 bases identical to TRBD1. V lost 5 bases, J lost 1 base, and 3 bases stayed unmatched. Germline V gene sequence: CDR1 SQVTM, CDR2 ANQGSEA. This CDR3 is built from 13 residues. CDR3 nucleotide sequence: TGCAGCGTTACAGGGGACGGCACAGATACGCAGTATTTT. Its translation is CSVTGDGTDTQYF.

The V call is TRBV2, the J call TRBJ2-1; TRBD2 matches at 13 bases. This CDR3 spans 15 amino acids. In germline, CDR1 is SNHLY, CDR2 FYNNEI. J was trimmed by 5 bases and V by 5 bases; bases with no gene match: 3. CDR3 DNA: TGTGCCAGCAGTCTACTAGCGGGAGGGCACAATGAGCAGTTCTTC. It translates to CASSLLAGGHNEQFF.

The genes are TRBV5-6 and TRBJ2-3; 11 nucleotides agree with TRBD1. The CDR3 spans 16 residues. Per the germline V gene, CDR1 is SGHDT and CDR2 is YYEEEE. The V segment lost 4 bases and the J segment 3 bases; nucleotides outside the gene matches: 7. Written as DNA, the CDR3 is TGTGCCAGCAGCATACCCGGGACAGGGGGGACAGATACGCAGTATTTT. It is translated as CASSIPGTGGTDTQYF.

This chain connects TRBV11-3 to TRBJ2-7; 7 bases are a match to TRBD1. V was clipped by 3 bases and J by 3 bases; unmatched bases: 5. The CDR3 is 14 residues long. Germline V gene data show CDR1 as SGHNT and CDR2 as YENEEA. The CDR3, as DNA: TGTGCCAGCAGCTTGCGGACAGGTTTCTACGAGCAGTACTTC. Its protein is CASSLRTGFYEQYF. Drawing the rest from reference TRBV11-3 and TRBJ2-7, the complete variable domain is EAGVVQSPRYKIIEKKQPVAFWCNPISGHNTLYWYLQNLGQGPELLIRYENEEAVDDSQLPKDRFSAERLKGVDSTLKIQPAELGDSAVYLCASSLRTGFYEQYFGPGTRLTVT.

The CDR3 DNA is TGTGCCAGCAGGACTAGCGGCCTCCTAAGAATAAACACCGGGGAGCTGTTTTTT. Protein: CASRTSGLLRINTGELFF. The rearrangement joins TRBV13 to TRBJ2-2; 9 nucleotides match TRBD2. The length of the CDR3 is 18 residues. Per germline, CDR1 PRHDT and CDR2 FYEKMQ (reference sequence). V was pared by 6 bases and J by 2 bases, with 13 bases of the junction left unmatched.

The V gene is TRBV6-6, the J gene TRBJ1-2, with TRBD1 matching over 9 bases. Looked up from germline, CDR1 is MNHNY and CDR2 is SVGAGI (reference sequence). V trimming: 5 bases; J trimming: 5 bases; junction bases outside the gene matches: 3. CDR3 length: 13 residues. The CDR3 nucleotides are TGTGCCAGCAGTAAGGGACAGGGTTATGGCTACACCTTC. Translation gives CASSKGQGYGYTF.

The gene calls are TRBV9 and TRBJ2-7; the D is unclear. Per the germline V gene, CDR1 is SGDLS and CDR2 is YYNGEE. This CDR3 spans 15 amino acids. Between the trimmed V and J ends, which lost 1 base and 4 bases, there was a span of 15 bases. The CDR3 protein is CASSVSAATSYEQYF. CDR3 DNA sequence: TGTGCCAGCAGCGTAAGCGCAGCTACCTCTTACGAGCAGTACTTC.

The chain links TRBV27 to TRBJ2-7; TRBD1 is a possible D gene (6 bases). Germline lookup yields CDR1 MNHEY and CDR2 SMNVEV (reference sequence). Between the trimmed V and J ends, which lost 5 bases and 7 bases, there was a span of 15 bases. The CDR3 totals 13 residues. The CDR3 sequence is CASSPSWGLEQYF. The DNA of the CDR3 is TGTGCCAGCAGTCCCTCCTGGGGGCTAGAGCAGTACTTC.

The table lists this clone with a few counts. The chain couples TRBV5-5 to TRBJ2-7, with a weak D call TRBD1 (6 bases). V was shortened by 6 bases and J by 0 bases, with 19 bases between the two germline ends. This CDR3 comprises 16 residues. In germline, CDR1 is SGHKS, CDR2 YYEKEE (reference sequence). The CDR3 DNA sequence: TGTGCCAGCATCAATAGACGCAGGGGCCGCTCCTACGAGCAGTACTTC. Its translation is CASINRRRGRSYEQYF.

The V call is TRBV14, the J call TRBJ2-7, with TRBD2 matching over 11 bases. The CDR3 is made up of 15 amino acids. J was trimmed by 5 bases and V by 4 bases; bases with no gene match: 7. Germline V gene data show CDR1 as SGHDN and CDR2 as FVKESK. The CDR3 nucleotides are TGTGCCAGCAGCCCACTAGCGGGAGCTGAGCACGAGCAGTACTTC. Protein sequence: CASSPLAGAEHEQYF.